This T cell receptor (beta chain) derives from a study of OX40 agonist ivuxolimab in advanced cancers. About the study: Given to patients was ivuxolimab, an agonistic anti-OX40 (CD134) antibody.

Assay: immunoSEQ multiplex PCR; the TCRdb copy retains only in-frame clones and omits some. The sample contains approximately 70,000 clones, roughly 88% of which appear only once. Per the germline V gene, CDR1 is SGHTA and CDR2 is FQGNSA. The V end lost 6 bases, the J end lost 7 bases, and 18 bases lay between the germline ends. The CDR3 consists of 15 residues. The chain has TRBV7-2 and TRBJ2-2; D assignment may be TRBD1 or TRBD2 (6 bases each). Sample: CD4+ or CD8+ T cells sorted from blood, taken in a trial of the OX40 agonist ivuxolimab. The TCR was taken from an adult with an advanced solid tumor such as melanoma, head and neck, liver or kidney cancer. CDR3 in DNA: TGTGCCAGCAGTCCCCTAGCGAGAGGGGGCGGGGAGCTGTTTTTT. The encoded protein is CASSPLARGGGELFF.